The 28 T cell receptor beta chains presented below share a single source sample, sequenced in a study of tumor-infiltrating lymphocytes in localized non-small cell lung cancer. Clones were read by immunoSEQ multiplex PCR, and TCRdb kept only the in-frame ones, dropping some. Here the sample spans several thousand clones, approximately 74% being singletons. Specimen: lung tumor tissue. The receptors stem from a human donor with non-small cell lung cancer.

The chain joins TRBV12-5 to TRBJ2-3; 8 nucleotides agree with TRBD2. The CDR3 has 18 amino acids. The trim removed 0 bases at V and 2 bases at J, leaving 10 bases unmatched. Per germline, CDR1 LGHNT and CDR2 FRNRAP. The CDR3 loop is CASGLVLDGRANTDTQYF. The CDR3, as DNA: TGTGCTAGTGGTTTGGTACTAGACGGGAGGGCCAACACAGATACGCAGTATTTT.

The chain uses TRBV6-5 and TRBJ1-1, with D perhaps matching TRBD1 (5 bases). This CDR3 contains 14 residues. Trimming removed 3 bases at V and 5 bases at J, with 13 bases between. Germline V CDR1 and CDR2: MNHEY, SVGAGI. This CDR3 is CASSYSYWGTEAFF. CDR3 DNA sequence: TGTGCCAGCAGTTATTCCTACTGGGGGACTGAAGCTTTCTTT.

In its sample, this clone was seen once. The rearrangement uses TRBV30 and TRBJ2-2; weak D call: TRBD1 (6 bases). V was cut by 0 bases and J by 6 bases, with 14 bases left in between. This CDR3 comprises 15 residues. Germline lookup yields CDR1 GTSNPN and CDR2 SVGIG (reference sequence). CDR3 DNA sequence: TGTGCCTGGAGTGTAGAATGGGACACGTCCGGGGAGCTGTTTTTT. Its translation: CAWSVEWDTSGELFF.

DNA for the CDR3: TGCGCCAGCAGTCCGAACACCGGGGAGCTGTTTTTT. Protein product: CASSPNTGELFF. The V gene is TRBV10-1, the J gene TRBJ2-2; D is uncertain. This CDR3 region has 12 residues. Germline V gene sequence: CDR1 WNHNN, CDR2 SYGVQD (reference sequence). Trimming shortened V by 5 bases and J by 0 bases, and 1 base separated the two germline ends.

The chain has TRBV4-3 and TRBJ2-7; no definite D call. The V gene's germline CDR1 is LGHNA and CDR2 YSLEER. Trimming shortened V by 0 bases and J by 3 bases, and 12 bases separated the two germline ends. This CDR3 region has 15 residues. CDR3 bases: TGCGCCAGCAGCCAAGAGAACGGTGGTCACTACGAGCAGTACTTC. It encodes CASSQENGGHYEQYF.

This clone was counted between two and nine times. This CDR3 is CASSPGGTSVNIQYF. The CDR3 nucleotides are TGTGCCAGCAGCCCGGGGGGGACTAGCGTCAACATTCAGTACTTC. The chain has TRBV28 and TRBJ2-4; TRBD2 matches 10 bases. CDR1 and CDR2 (germline): MDHEN, SYDVKM. The CDR3 is made up of 15 amino acids. V shed 6 bases, J shed 7 bases, and the junction held 9 bases outside the gene matches.

V and J are TRBV11-2 and TRBJ2-1; D not resolved. The V gene lost 0 bases and the J gene lost 9 bases, with 12 bases spanning the gap. The germline V gene has CDR1 SGHAT and CDR2 FQNNGV. The CDR3 is 14 residues long. CDR3 sequence reads: CASSLDPSKSEQFF. The CDR3 DNA follows: TGTGCCAGCAGCTTAGATCCGTCGAAAAGTGAGCAGTTCTTC.

Only one count was recorded for this clone. This chain joins TRBV6-1 and TRBJ1-1; 7 nucleotides line up with TRBD1. The germline gives CDR1 MNHNS, CDR2 SASEGT. The CDR3 runs to 15 residues. Losses at the gene ends were 6 bases for V and 7 bases for J; bases not matched to a gene: 14. CDR3 nucleotides: TGTGCCAGCAGGCCGATTACAGGGGCTAAAGGTGAAGCTTTCTTT. Its protein product is CASRPITGAKGEAFF.

This clone has a single count. The chain couples TRBV12-5 to TRBJ2-1; D remains ambiguous. The CDR3 length is 15 residues. Trimming shortened V by 3 bases and J by 0 bases, and 9 bases separated the two germline ends. Germline V gives CDR1 LGHNT, CDR2 FRNRAP. Written as DNA, the CDR3 is TGTGCTAGTGGTTTTGGGGATTTCTCCTACAATGAGCAGTTCTTC. Its protein product is CASGFGDFSYNEQFF.

This chain connects TRBV15 to TRBJ2-5; no definite D call. V was pared by 0 bases and J by 7 bases, with 12 bases between. Germline values: CDR1 LNHNV, CDR2 YYDKDF (reference sequence). CDR3 length: 14 residues. The CDR3 is CATSRDETPRTQYF. In DNA form, the CDR3 reads TGTGCCACCAGCAGAGATGAGACCCCGCGGACCCAGTACTTC.

This chain joins TRBV20-1 and TRBJ2-1; no clear D gene. The germline V gene encodes CDR1 DFQATT and CDR2 SNEGSKA (reference sequence). The V and J ends lost 3 bases and 2 bases respectively, with 2 bases between them. CDR3 length equals 11 residues. Here the CDR3 DNA reads TGCAGTGCTAGCACCTACAATGAGCAGTTCTTC. Residues: CSASTYNEQFF.

The chain combines TRBV2 with TRBJ1-2; D unclear. The germline V gene has CDR1 SNHLY and CDR2 FYNNEI. The CDR3 runs 15 residues. Between the trimmed V and J ends, which lost 2 bases and 3 bases, there was a span of 13 bases. The CDR3 reads CASSELAALDYGYTF. CDR3 in DNA: TGTGCCAGCAGTGAATTGGCGGCATTAGACTATGGCTACACCTTC.

This chain uses TRBV10-1 with TRBJ2-7; weak D call: TRBD2 (5 bases). There are 15 residues in the CDR3. Germline-derived CDR1 and CDR2 are WNHNN and SYGVQD (reference sequence). Trimming removed 2 bases from V and 2 bases from J, with 13 bases in between. The DNA of the CDR3 is TGCGCCAGCAGTGAGCAGGAGGTAGGCCCCTACGAGCAGTACTTC. Translating it yields CASSEQEVGPYEQYF.

Within the sample, this clone is large. The chain carries TRBV7-6 and TRBJ2-3; TRBD1 matches at 7 bases. This CDR3 has 17 residues. After removal of 6 bases from V and 2 bases from J, the junction contained 14 bases not matched to a gene. CDR1 and CDR2 from the germline V gene are SGHVS and FNYEAQ. Here the CDR3 DNA reads TGTGCCAGCAGTTTCCTTGGACAGGCCCTAAACACAGATACGCAGTATTTT. Protein sequence: CASSFLGQALNTDTQYF.

Only one count was recorded for this clone. The chain couples TRBV2 to TRBJ1-1, with D possibly TRBD1 on 6 matching bases. Germline CDR1 SNHLY, CDR2 FYNNEI. Trimming removed 6 bases from V and 1 base from J, with 15 bases in between. The CDR3 loop spans 15 amino acids. CDR3 residues: CASSLQQGPNTEAFF. The CDR3, as DNA: TGTGCCAGCAGCTTACAACAGGGTCCGAACACTGAAGCTTTCTTT. The full variable domain, with the rest looked up from reference TRBV2 and TRBJ1-1, is EPEVTQTPSHQVTQMGQEVILRCVPISNHLYFYWYRQILGQKVEFLVSFYNNEISEKSEIFDDQFSVERPDGSNFTLKIRSTKLEDSAMYFCASSLQQGPNTEAFFGQGTRLTVV.

J is TRBJ1-3 and V is TRBV9, with D uncertain. The ends were cut back, 0 bases at V and 8 bases at J, with 15 bases in the middle. The CDR3 is made up of 15 amino acids. The germline CDR1 and CDR2 sequences are SGDLS and YYNGEE. The CDR3 region is CASSVGNGVGDTIYF. The CDR3, as DNA: TGTGCCAGCAGCGTAGGAAACGGTGTTGGGGACACCATATATTTT.

The chain joins TRBV6-5 to TRBJ1-5, with D possibly matching TRBD1 (5 bases). The germline V gene has CDR1 MNHEY and CDR2 SVGAGI. Trimming shortened V by 2 bases and J by 7 bases, and 9 bases separated the two germline ends. The CDR3 has 13 amino acids. CDR3 protein: CASSYDEGQPQHF. The CDR3 DNA reads as TGTGCCAGCAGTTACGATGAGGGGCAGCCCCAGCATTTT.

The gene calls are TRBV7-8 and TRBJ2-3, with D perhaps matching TRBD1 (6 bases). V lost 2 bases and J lost 8, with 17 bases in between. This CDR3 spans 15 amino acids. Germline CDR1 and CDR2: SGHVS and FQNEAQ. CDR3 sequence reads: CASSLNRATTVTQYF. The DNA for the CDR3 is TGTGCCAGCAGCTTAAACAGGGCGACGACGGTTACGCAGTATTTT.

This clone was picked up one time. This chain uses TRBV5-1 with TRBJ2-5; tentatively, D is TRBD1 or TRBD2 (6 bases each). V shed 5 bases and J shed 7 bases, with 15 bases lying between them. The germline CDR1 and CDR2 sequences are SGHRS and YFSETQ. The CDR3 spans 13 residues. The CDR3 DNA reads TGCGCCAGCAGGTTCCCAGGGGAGGTGACCCAGTACTTC. Translated: CASRFPGEVTQYF.

This clone was counted a single time. V is TRBV19 and J is TRBJ2-1; 11 nucleotides match TRBD2. This CDR3 has 14 amino acids. In germline, CDR1 is LNHDA, CDR2 SQIVND (reference sequence). V shed 6 bases, J shed 6 bases, and the junction held 4 bases outside the gene matches. The CDR3 nucleotides are TGTGCCAGTAGGGCTAGCGGGAGGCCCAATGAGCAGTTCTTC. Translation: CASRASGRPNEQFF. The full variable domain, its missing parts supplied by reference TRBV19 and TRBJ2-1, is DGGITQSPKYLFRKEGQNVTLSCEQNLNHDAMYWYRQDPGQGLRLIYYSQIVNDFQKGDIAEGYSVSREKKESFPLTVTSAQKNPTAFYLCASRASGRPNEQFFGPGTRLTVL.

V and J are TRBV7-7 and TRBJ1-5; D unclear. From germline, CDR1 is SSHAT and CDR2 FNYEAQ (reference sequence). V was trimmed by 1 base and J by 8 bases, leaving 6 bases between them. The CDR3 totals 12 residues. CDR3 coding DNA: TGTGCCAGCAGCTTAGGGTCGGAGCCCCAGCATTTT. Its translation: CASSLGSEPQHF.

J is TRBJ1-1 and V is TRBV6-5; the D gene is possibly TRBD1 (5 bases). Germline V gene data show CDR1 as MNHEY and CDR2 as SVGAGI. This CDR3 is built from 12 residues. V dropped 6 bases and J dropped 11 bases, with 16 bases sitting between them. The CDR3 is CASRTTGGRAFF. The CDR3 DNA is TGTGCCAGCAGGACCACCGGGGGGAGGGCTTTCTTT.

This chain uses TRBV30 with TRBJ2-5, with 10 bases that match TRBD1. The CDR3 is 15 amino acids. The trim removed 0 bases at V and 7 bases at J, leaving 8 bases unmatched. Germline values: CDR1 GTSNPN, CDR2 SVGIG (reference sequence). CDR3 DNA: TGTGCCTGGAGTGTACCGGGACAGGGGTTTTCGACCCAGTACTTC. Its translation: CAWSVPGQGFSTQYF.

CDR3 amino acids: CASSFREGETQYF. DNA for the CDR3: TGTGCCAGCAGTTTCCGTGAGGGCGAGACCCAGTACTTC. V gene TRBV27 combines with J gene TRBJ2-5, with a weak D call TRBD2 (5 bases). With 3 bases removed from V and 5 bases from J, the gap between germline ends came to 10 bases. Germline V lookup: CDR1 MNHEY, CDR2 SMNVEV (reference sequence). This CDR3 contains 13 residues.

This clone was picked up a small number of times. The V and J genes are TRBV27 and TRBJ1-5; TRBD1 is a possible D gene (5 bases). Trimming stripped 4 bases from V and 1 base from J, with 8 bases between. The CDR3 runs 14 residues. Germline CDR1 and CDR2: MNHEY and SMNVEV (reference sequence). The CDR3 nucleotides are TGTGCCAGCAGTTGGGGGGGGAGCAATCAGCCCCAGCATTTT. Protein sequence: CASSWGGSNQPQHF.

The gene calls are TRBV28 and TRBJ2-1; D may be TRBD2 (6 bases). Trimming stripped 6 bases from V and 7 bases from J, with 10 bases between. The CDR3 is 12 residues long. From germline, CDR1 is MDHEN and CDR2 SYDVKM. The CDR3 loop is CASSGSSNEQFF. The CDR3 region has the DNA TGTGCCAGCAGCGGGAGTAGTAATGAGCAGTTCTTC.

This clone came up a few times. The chain joins TRBV7-2 to TRBJ2-3; tentatively, D is TRBD1 or TRBD2 (5 bases each). The V end was cut by 2 bases, the J end by 2 bases, with 11 bases between. Germline V gene sequence: CDR1 SGHTA, CDR2 FQGNSA. The CDR3 length is 15 residues. The CDR3 loop is CASSLLGENTDTQYF. CDR3 nucleotides: TGTGCCAGCAGCTTACTAGGGGAGAACACAGATACGCAGTATTTT. The whole variable domain, remainder taken from reference TRBV7-2 and TRBJ2-3, is GAGVSQSPSNKVTEKGKDVELRCDPISGHTALYWYRQSLGQGLEFLIYFQGNSAPDKSGLPSDRFSAERTGGSVSTLTIQRTQQEDSAVYLCASSLLGENTDTQYFGPGTRLTVL.

CDR3 DNA sequence: TGTGCCAGCAGTTTAATACTTTCTTCCCATTATGGCTACACCTTC. This translates into CASSLILSSHYGYTF. The genes are TRBV28 and TRBJ1-2, with no clear D. CDR3 size: 15 residues. Trimming shortened V by 2 bases and J by 5 bases, and 15 bases separated the two germline ends. Germline-derived CDR1 and CDR2 are MDHEN and SYDVKM.